Listed below are T cell receptor beta chains from one sample, sequenced in a study of cytomegalovirus exposure and HLA in healthy donors. Some clones are missing from TCRdb's copy, which holds only in-frame ones; the method was immunoSEQ multiplex PCR. Here the sample spans more than 130,000 clones, around 76% being singletons. The sample taken for sequencing was PBMCs. The receptors shown here come from a young man in good health and CMV-seronegative. Both conserved end residues are trimmed from each CDR3.

V gene,CDR3 protein
TRBV7-9,ASSPFGDRGYNEQF
TRBV9,ASSVAGTGSYEQY
TRBV6-5,ASSYSQGFDQPQH
TRBV27,ASSLGGTSANYGYT
TRBV10-3,AISDGQLYSGNTIY
TRBV6-1,ASINPSRFHEQY
TRBV6-1,ASSEAEGASTDTQY
TRBV5-5,ASSLVFILTEAF
TRBV5-1,ASPLGGSYEQY
TRBV5-6,ASFLIAGGTDTQY
TRBV5-6,ASNRGKGYT
TRBV14,ASSPRSSGRAQETQY
TRBV30,AWSIGQFNQPQH
TRBV14,ASSRQSYNEQF
TRBV29-1,SVVSEVPEAF
TRBV25-1,ASSEPTGSGETQY
TRBV5-1,ASSWGRRVRGNTIY
TRBV19,ASTKDRGADQPQH
TRBV7-2,ASSPRPRDRFSGNTIY
TRBV10-1,ASSRGYTGELF
TRBV10-3,AISEEGTQANYGYT
TRBV28,ASSDQGLAGEETQY
TRBV5-5,ASSLEPEGGNEQF
TRBV28,ASRSTGGTYEQY
TRBV6-1,ASIPWTETSYEQY
TRBV7-9,ASSLDYAGDEKLF
TRBV10-3,AISSGTSNNEQF
TRBV29-1,SVDGLRVYNEQF
TRBV27,ASSLSSPTDTQY
TRBV10-3,AISESGRENTDTQY
TRBV18,ASSPVGQGNYGYT
TRBV7-3,ASSFSGGRPSTDTQY
TRBV11-2,ASSSLSGDTQY
TRBV11-2,ASSFSAGANTGELF
TRBV23-1,ASSPPGLVYNEQF
TRBV11-2,ASSLDRLAGAYNEQF
TRBV5-5,ASSLSRVSEKLF
TRBV19,ASSRTSTYEQY
TRBV19,ASAPRSMNTEAF
TRBV5-6,ASSQRTSGVLYNEQF